A selection of T cell receptor beta chains follows, all from one sample in a study of CD8 T cells in ankylosing spondylitis. Via MiXCR, TCRdb re-called the 5' RACE reads, giving one row per CDR3 protein. The sample carries approximately 520,000 distinct CDR3 sequences, roughly 5% recorded once. Material: blood, either unsorted or a sorted T cell fraction (not recorded which). The receptors derive from a male donor with ankylosing spondylitis. Each CDR3 is given with its conserved first and last residue. The D gene is left open where the match is weak. Size is omitted from some rows. Given values are once, few, many or a class for expanded clones.

v_call	clone_size	j_call	d_call	cdr3_aa	cdr3_nt
TRBV27	many	TRBJ2-3	NA	CASSLSVSTDTQYF	TGTGCCAGCAGTTTATCGGTTAGCACAGATACGCAGTATTTT
TRBV6-5	few	TRBJ1-1	NA	CASRGLGYEAFF	TGTGCCAGCAGAGGTTTAGGGTATGAAGCTTTCTTT
TRBV18	many	TRBJ2-7	TRBD2	CASSPLAVPYEQYF	TGTGCCAGCTCACCGCTAGCGGTACCCTACGAGCAGTACTTC
TRBV20-1	many	TRBJ1-4	TRBD1	CSAPGQGGNEKLFF	TGCAGTGCCCCTGGACAGGGGGGTAATGAAAAACTGTTTTTT
TRBV18	many	TRBJ1-2	TRBD1	CASSKQGDKFDYTF	TGTGCCAGCTCAAAACAGGGGGACAAATTTGACTACACCTTC
TRBV12-3/TRBV12-4	many	TRBJ2-2	TRBD1	CASTRTGNTGELFF	TGTGCCAGCACCCGGACAGGGAACACCGGGGAGCTGTTTTTT
TRBV6-2/TRBV6-3	many	TRBJ2-5	NA	CASSGLGTWGQETQYF	TGTGCCAGCAGTGGACTCGGGACTTGGGGCCAAGAGACCCAGTACTTC
TRBV5-6	many	TRBJ1-2	NA	CASSPSGRGFYGYTF	TGTGCCAGCAGCCCCTCGGGCAGGGGCTTCTATGGCTACACCTTC
TRBV28	few	TRBJ2-6	NA	CASMPMANVLTF	TGTGCCAGCATGCCCATGGCCAACGTCCTGACTTTC
TRBV18	few	TRBJ1-1	NA	CASSPLQGPPDLEAFF	TGTGCCAGCTCACCATTACAGGGACCCCCCGACCTTGAAGCTTTCTTT
TRBV20-1	many	TRBJ2-3	TRBD2	CSAAPPGLRGVGDTQYF	TGCAGTGCTGCACCCCCCGGGTTGCGGGGGGTAGGAGATACGCAGTATTTT
TRBV15	few	TRBJ2-7	NA	CATSRYRRGKFYEQYF	TGTGCCACCAGCAGGTACCGGAGAGGCAAGTTCTACGAGCAGTACTTC
TRBV15	many	TRBJ2-3	NA	CATSGRDRSFRTDTQYF	TGTGCCACCAGCGGGAGGGACAGAAGTTTCCGCACAGATACGCAGTATTTT
TRBV7-8	many	TRBJ1-6	NA	CASSEGPRSSSYNSPLHF	TGTGCCAGCAGCGAGGGGCCTAGATCCAGCTCCTATAATTCACCCCTCCACTTT
TRBV5-1	many	TRBJ2-1	TRBD2	CASRPPSGGDNEQFF	TGCGCCAGCAGGCCCCCCAGCGGGGGGGACAATGAGCAGTTCTTC
TRBV11-1	many	TRBJ2-5	TRBD1	CASSSTPRRDRGWEKTQYF	TGTGCCAGCAGCTCAACGCCACGCCGGGACAGGGGGTGGGAAAAGACCCAGTACTTC
TRBV4-3	many	TRBJ2-7	NA	CASSQDLGTPSYEQYF	TGCGCCAGCAGCCAAGATCTAGGGACTCCCTCCTACGAGCAGTACTTC
TRBV6-1	many	TRBJ1-1	TRBD1	CASRGQSRTEAFF	TGTGCCAGCAGGGGACAGTCCCGGACTGAAGCTTTCTTT
TRBV29-1	many	TRBJ1-1	NA	CSVEHLGDTEAFF	TGCAGCGTCGAACACCTCGGGGACACTGAAGCTTTCTTT
TRBV9	NA	TRBJ2-1	NA	CASSVTGPSYNEQFF	TGTGCCAGCAGCGTAACGGGACCCTCCTACAATGAGCAGTTCTTC
TRBV15	many	TRBJ2-5	NA	CATSREPDLFEETQYF	TGTGCCACCAGCAGAGAGCCGGATTTGTTCGAAGAGACCCAGTACTTC
TRBV24-1	many	TRBJ2-2	NA	CATSDLGGPNTGELFF	TGTGCCACCAGTGATTTGGGGGGTCCTAACACCGGGGAGCTGTTTTTT
TRBV29-1	NA	TRBJ2-7	NA	CSVVTGTPTYEQYF	TGCAGCGTTGTTACCGGGACACCTACCTACGAGCAGTACTTC
TRBV6-1	few	TRBJ2-7	NA	CAAARDFPYEQYF	TGTGCCGCCGCGAGGGATTTCCCCTACGAGCAGTACTTC
TRBV14	NA	TRBJ2-7	TRBD1	CASSPQPGTGPGEQYF	TGTGCCAGCAGCCCGCAACCCGGGACAGGGCCCGGCGAGCAGTACTTC
TRBV4-2	many	TRBJ2-3	NA	CASSQDQEDTQYF	TGTGCCAGCAGCCAAGATCAGGAAGATACGCAGTATTTT
TRBV7-2	many	TRBJ1-1	NA	CASSFLPNTEAFF	TGTGCCAGCAGCTTTTTACCGAACACTGAAGCTTTCTTT
TRBV7-3	many	TRBJ1-2	NA	CASSSALRAGGYTF	TGTGCCAGCAGCTCCGCCCTTCGGGCGGGAGGCTACACCTTC
TRBV27	NA	TRBJ2-5	TRBD1	CASRAFRGTGSRETQYF	TGTGCCAGCAGGGCATTCCGGGGGACAGGGAGTCGAGAGACCCAGTACTTC
TRBV20-1	many	TRBJ2-7	NA	CSARSEYEQYF	TGCAGTGCTAGATCTGAGTACGAGCAGTACTTC
TRBV2	NA	TRBJ2-1	TRBD2	CASSLSSGAFNEQFF	TGTGCCAGCAGCCTTTCTAGCGGAGCCTTCAATGAGCAGTTCTTC
TRBV5-1	few	TRBJ2-3	NA	CASNLEGSDTQYF	TGCGCCAGCAACTTGGAGGGGTCTGATACGCAGTATTTT
TRBV25-1	many	TRBJ1-5	NA	CASSDGQWGQPQHF	TGTGCCAGCAGTGACGGACAGTGGGGTCAGCCCCAGCATTTT
TRBV12-3/TRBV12-4	many	TRBJ1-5	NA	CASRQKYQPQHF	TGTGCCAGCAGACAAAAATATCAGCCCCAGCATTTT
TRBV7-9	many	TRBJ1-2	NA	CASSSSGNRIYGYTF	TGTGCCAGCAGCTCATCCGGAAACCGAATCTATGGCTACACCTTC
TRBV11-2	NA	TRBJ2-1	TRBD1	CASSLLRGTGTGGSGEQFF	TGTGCCAGCAGCTTATTACGGGGAACCGGGACAGGGGGCTCGGGGGAGCAGTTCTTC
TRBV5-1	many	TRBJ2-3	TRBD2	CASSFPRGASGSDTQYF	TGCGCCAGCAGCTTCCCCCGCGGGGCTAGCGGGAGTGATACGCAGTATTTT
TRBV18	many	TRBJ2-1	NA	CASSPQGWSYNEQFF	TGTGCCAGCTCACCGCAGGGCTGGTCCTACAATGAGCAGTTCTTC
TRBV20-1	many	TRBJ2-3	NA	CSARNRVLGDTQYF	TGCAGTGCCCGTAACAGGGTCCTGGGGGATACGCAGTATTTT
TRBV4-2	many	TRBJ1-5	TRBD1	CASSLGIGGHQPQHF	TGTGCCAGCAGCTTAGGCATAGGGGGCCATCAGCCCCAGCATTTT
TRBV20-1	NA	TRBJ1-1	TRBD1	CSALGQENTEAFF	TGCAGTGCTCTTGGACAGGAGAACACTGAAGCTTTCTTT
TRBV14	NA	TRBJ2-2	NA	CASSQVLRGGELFF	TGTGCCAGCAGCCAAGTGTTGAGGGGCGGGGAGCTGTTTTTT